One sample yielded the 5 T cell receptor beta chains listed below, sequenced in a study of blood T cells in healthy people across ages. Then a second PCR, running roughly 7 to 11 cycles, was carried out with a sample-barcoded 5' primer and a J-beta primer mix. Using its own MiXCR run on the 5' RACE reads, TCRdb lists one record per CDR3 protein. Of 760,000 or so distinct CDR3 sequences in the sample, just under 25% are singletons; the top ten hold just under 9.5%. The data also belong to a second study, concerning T cells of mothers and their children.

Sequencing input: blood. The source of these receptors is a boy between 5 and 17 years old in good health.

This clonotype has only a few counts. The genes are TRBV7-6 and TRBJ2-3; 12 bases match TRBD2. Germline values: CDR1 SGHVS, CDR2 FNYEAQ. CDR3 length equals 16 residues. Unmatched junction bases numbered 7, after V lost 5 bases and J lost 4 bases. CDR3 sequence reads: CASSAILAGGPDTQYF. CDR3 nucleotides: TGTGCCAGCAGCGCCATACTAGCGGGAGGCCCAGATACGCAGTATTTT. Together with reference TRBV7-6 and TRBJ2-3, the CDR3 gives the full variable domain: GAGVSQSPRYKVTKRGQDVALRCDPISGHVSLYWYRQALGQGPEFLTYFNYEAQQDKSGLPNDRFSAERPEGSISTLTIQRTEQRDSAMYRCASSAILAGGPDTQYFGPGTRLTVL.

The chain carries TRBV29-1 and TRBJ1-2, with a possible D match to TRBD1 (5 bases). Germline-derived CDR1 and CDR2 are SQVTM and ANQGSEA. The CDR3 is made up of 12 amino acids. V dropped 1 base and J dropped 7 bases, with 10 bases sitting between them. The CDR3 nucleotides read TGCAGCGTTGAAGGTCTTGGGGGTGGCTACACCTTC. Its protein is CSVEGLGGGYTF.

This clonotype was observed a handful of times. This sequence joins TRBV29-1 and TRBJ2-5; no clear D. TRBJ2-7 explains the end of the DNA better; the J call may be wrong. The CDR3 consists of 12 residues. Germline CDR1 is SQVTM and CDR2 is ANQGSEA. The CDR3 protein is CSATTGTYEQYF. The CDR3 DNA follows: TGCAGCGCCACGACGGGTACCTACGAGCAGTACTTC.

This chain uses TRBV5-1 with TRBJ1-2; TRBD1 agrees at 7 bases. V was clipped by 3 bases and J by 6 bases; unmatched bases: 5. This CDR3 is built from 13 residues. Germline loops: CDR1 SGHRS, CDR2 YFSETQ. The CDR3 DNA follows: TGCGCCAGCAGCTCAGGGACAGTACATGGCTACACCTTC. It translates to CASSSGTVHGYTF.

Notes on this clonotype: At one end the junction does not follow the germline gene, possibly because of a read error. The chain employs TRBV29-1 and TRBJ1-2; D might be TRBD1 (6 bases). Looked up from germline, CDR1 is SQVTM and CDR2 is ANQGSEA. This CDR3 spans 14 amino acids. The CDR3 DNA reads as TGCAGCGTCGAAGTCCGACAGGCTGATTATGGCTACACCTTC. It specifies CSVEVRQADYGYTF.